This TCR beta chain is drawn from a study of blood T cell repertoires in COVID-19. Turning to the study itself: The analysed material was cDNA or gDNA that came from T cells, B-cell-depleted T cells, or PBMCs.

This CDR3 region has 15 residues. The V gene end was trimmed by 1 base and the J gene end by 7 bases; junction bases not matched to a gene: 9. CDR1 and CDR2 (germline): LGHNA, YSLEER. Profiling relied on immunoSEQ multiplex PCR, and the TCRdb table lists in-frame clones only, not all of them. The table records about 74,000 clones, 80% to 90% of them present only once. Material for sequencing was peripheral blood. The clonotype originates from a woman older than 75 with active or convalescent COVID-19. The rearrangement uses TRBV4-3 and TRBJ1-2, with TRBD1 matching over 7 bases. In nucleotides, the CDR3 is TGCGCCAGCAGCCAAGGACAGGGTATTTACTCTGGCTACACCTTC. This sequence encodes CASSQGQGIYSGYTF.